This TCR beta chain was retrieved from a study of cytomegalovirus exposure and HLA in healthy donors. The primer mix had 60 Vbeta and 13 Jbeta primers. Some clones are missing from TCRdb's copy, which holds only in-frame ones; the method was immunoSEQ multiplex PCR. This table has approximately 170,000 clones, 85% appearing once. Losses at the gene ends were 0 bases for V and 6 bases for J; bases not matched to a gene: 13. There are 18 residues in the CDR3. The germline V gene has CDR1 SQVTM and CDR2 ANQGSEA. The gene calls are TRBV29-1 and TRBJ1-4; TRBD1 agrees at 10 bases. The sequencing input was PBMCs. This receptor was taken from a boy younger than 10 in good health and CMV-seronegative. CDR3 sequence reads: CSVEEPGQGFRGDEKLFF. The DNA for the CDR3 is TGCAGCGTTGAAGAACCGGGACAGGGGTTTCGAGGTGATGAAAAACTGTTTTTT.